These 7 T cell receptor beta chains share one sample of origin, sequenced in a study of T cell changes during pregnancy in multiple sclerosis. Method: immunoSEQ multiplex PCR; TCRdb's copy keeps in-frame clones and lacks some. The profile shows tens of thousands of clones, more than 75% of them singletons. Source: peripheral blood, taken in the first trimester of pregnancy. The receptors derive from a female donor in good health, enrolled as a control in a pregnancy study.

This chain links TRBV4-2 with TRBJ2-1, with TRBD2 as a possible D gene (6 bases). The CDR3 sequence is 17 residues long. CDR1 is LGHNA and CDR2 is YNFKEQ in the germline V gene. V was trimmed by 0 bases and J by 0 bases, leaving 12 bases between them. DNA of the CDR3: TGTGCCAGCAGCCAAGATCCTAGCGCTACCTCCTACAATGAGCAGTTCTTC. This encodes CASSQDPSATSYNEQFF.

This chain links TRBV5-6 with TRBJ2-3; 13 nucleotides line up with TRBD2. The V gene end was trimmed by 4 bases and the J gene end by 2 bases; junction bases not matched to a gene: 7. This CDR3 spans 17 amino acids. CDR1 and CDR2 from the germline V gene are SGHDT and YYEEEE. The CDR3 bases are TGTGCCAGCAGCCTGCGGGGGACTAGCGGGAACACAGATACGCAGTATTTT. Translation gives CASSLRGTSGNTDTQYF.

This sequence joins TRBV5-1 and TRBJ2-7; D remains unclear. Deletions cut 0 bases from V and 0 bases from J, with 7 bases between. The CDR3 is 14 residues long. Germline V gene lookup returns CDR1 SGHRS and CDR2 YFSETQ. The CDR3 DNA follows: TGCGCCAGCAGCTTGGACAGTAGCTCCTACGAGCAGTACTTC. Translated: CASSLDSSSYEQYF.

The genes are TRBV18 and TRBJ1-2, with 7 bases that match TRBD1. Germline CDR1 and CDR2: KGHSH and LQKENI. This CDR3 spans 14 amino acids. Trimming removed 2 bases from V and 4 bases from J; junction bases left unmatched: 4. The CDR3 DNA reads as TGTGCCAGCTCACCAGGACAGGACTTCTATGGCTACACCTTC. This gives the protein CASSPGQDFYGYTF.

The chain couples TRBV4-2 to TRBJ2-5, with 11 bases that match TRBD1. The germline CDR1 and CDR2 sequences are LGHNA and YNFKEQ. This CDR3 is built from 15 residues. Germline trimming cut 9 bases from V and 2 bases from J; bases unmatched to any gene: 8. CDR3 protein: CASGPGQGEQETQYF. CDR3 coding DNA: TGTGCCAGTGGGCCGGGACAGGGGGAACAAGAGACCCAGTACTTC.

The CDR3 region has the DNA TGTGCCAGTAGTATAGTGGGCAGCTACTCTGGAAACACCATATATTTT. It yields the protein CASSIVGSYSGNTIYF. This chain links TRBV19 with TRBJ1-3; D remains ambiguous. V lost 1 base, J lost 0 bases, and 10 bases lay in between. Looked up from germline, CDR1 is LNHDA and CDR2 is SQIVND (reference sequence). CDR3 length: 16 residues.

This clone was picked up a small number of times. This chain links TRBV5-4 with TRBJ1-3; unclear D gene. The CDR3 sequence is 15 residues long. Germline CDR1 SGHNT, CDR2 YYREEE (reference sequence). V was shortened by 0 bases and J by 4 bases, with 11 bases between the two germline ends. This CDR3 reads CASSLAPVRGNTIYF. The CDR3 DNA follows: TGTGCCAGCAGCTTGGCCCCGGTTCGGGGAAACACCATATATTTT.